The rows below give T cell receptor beta chains drawn from one sample of a study of post-analysis software for immune sequencing data. TCRdb used MiXCR to reprocess the PCR reads, holding one entry per CDR3 protein. This sample has approximately 730,000 distinct CDR3 sequences, with more than 45% found just once. Sequencing was carried out using blood. Receptors were obtained from a girl aged 10-17 years with multiple sclerosis. The conserved cysteine and the conserved F or W are not part of the CDR3 here.

CDR3 protein,CDR3 length,J gene,V gene
TSRKVVYT,8,TRBJ1-2,TRBV28
ASTSWAADTEAF,12,TRBJ1-1,TRBV12-3/TRBV12-4
ASSDGLASRF,10,TRBJ2-1,TRBV10-1
ATSEDLSTDTQY,12,TRBJ2-3,TRBV24-1
ASSEWAGSGDISGANVRT,18,TRBJ2-6,TRBV25-1
ASGPGLAVHNEQF,13,TRBJ2-1,TRBV12-3/TRBV12-4
SVEDPDSYEQY,11,TRBJ2-7,TRBV29-1
AISDETPMSETQY,13,TRBJ2-5,TRBV10-3
ASSFGTGTSEQY,12,TRBJ2-7,TRBV11-1
ASSPGTSGVNEQF,13,TRBJ2-1,TRBV12-3/TRBV12-4
ASSPQGPPYEQY,12,.,TRBV12-3/TRBV12-4
AWIRNTEAF,9,TRBJ1-1,TRBV30
SASPGNSYNEQF,12,TRBJ2-1,TRBV20-1
ASSLRAGDGTQY,12,TRBJ2-3,TRBV11-2
ASSRPDSSYNEQF,13,TRBJ2-1,TRBV11-2
SADEGINEQF,10,TRBJ2-1,TRBV20-1
ASGPRDSAYNEQF,13,TRBJ2-1,TRBV12-3/TRBV12-4
ASSELAGAQSYEQY,14,TRBJ2-7,TRBV6-1
ASSSSRASTDTQY,13,TRBJ2-3,TRBV5-1
SASMLGTSGSLDEQF,15,TRBJ2-1,TRBV20-1
AISVPREGNYT,11,TRBJ1-2,TRBV10-3
ASSPTDRGQETQY,13,TRBJ2-5,TRBV5-1
ASSPRGAFPYNEQF,14,TRBJ2-1,TRBV7-8
ASSTDLAGSTDTQY,14,TRBJ2-3,TRBV7-8
ASRETGGPNEQY,12,.,TRBV6-5